Sequencing of this T cell receptor beta chain was carried out in a study of CD8 T cells in Susac syndrome. With random hexamers, 0.5 to 1 ug RNA was reverse transcribed. In TCRdb, the immunoSEQ multiplex PCR reads were re-called with MiXCR into one record per CDR3 protein. The sample consists of around 150,000 distinct CDR3 sequences, 85% to 95% of them appearing once. This CDR3 has 17 residues. Trimming removed 0 bases from V and 0 bases from J, with 15 bases in between. Germline V CDR1 and CDR2: ENHRY, SYGVKD. V gene TRBV10-3 combines with J gene TRBJ2-7; perhaps D is TRBD1 or TRBD2 (5 bases each). The specimen was CD4+ T cells from PBMCs. The TCR was taken from a human donor with Susac syndrome. CDR3 in DNA: TGTGCCATCAGTGAGTCGACGGGGCAGACGACCTCCTACGAGCAGTACTTC. Its protein product is CAISESTGQTTSYEQYF.